In its sample, the clone carrying this T cell receptor beta chain was seen once. This entry comes from a study of blood T cell repertoires in COVID-19. Per germline, CDR1 SGHRS and CDR2 YFSETQ. Trimming took 0 bases from V and 4 from J, leaving 13 bases between them. The CDR3 contains 15 residues. The protocol was immunoSEQ multiplex PCR, while the TCRdb copy is restricted to in-frame clones and leaves out a portion. The sample yields hundreds of thousands of clones, around four fifths seen once. This clonotype was sampled from a woman in her forties or fifties with active or convalescent COVID-19. The chain recombines TRBV5-1 with TRBJ1-2; D ambiguous. The sequencing input was peripheral blood. The CDR3 DNA sequence: TGCGCCAGCAGCTTGGCTTCGAGTGGTACCTATGGCTACACCTTC. Translation gives CASSLASSGTYGYTF.